This T cell receptor (beta chain) was sequenced in a study of PD-L1 blockade in urothelial cancer. Some clones are missing from TCRdb's copy, which holds only in-frame ones; the method was immunoSEQ multiplex PCR. The sample carries about 25,000 clones, 84% recorded once. The sequence derives from a man in his 70s with urothelial cancer. This material consisted of PBMCs, taken around atezolizumab (anti-PD-L1) treatment.

CDR3 residues: CAISEPTDPRQGALYGYTF. In nucleotides, the CDR3 is TGTGCCATCAGTGAGCCGACCGATCCTAGACAGGGGGCACTCTATGGCTACACCTTC. The chain joins TRBV10-3 to TRBJ1-2, with 10 bases fitting TRBD1. Germline CDR1 ENHRY, CDR2 SYGVKD. The CDR3 runs 19 residues. After removal of 2 bases from V and 4 bases from J, the junction contained 16 bases not matched to a gene.